A single sample is the source of the 24 T cell receptor beta chains below, sequenced in a study of CD8 T cells in ankylosing spondylitis. General study points: Characteristic, it appeared, of ankylosing spondylitis blood was a TCR beta motif of roughly 8 highly homologous variants.

What these receptors recognize is not known. TCRdb reprocessed the 5' RACE reads via MiXCR and lists one record per CDR3 protein. The top ten clones hold about 14% of a sample with 250,000 to 350,000 distinct CDR3 sequences, approximately 8% of them seen once. The specimen sequenced was blood, either unsorted or a sorted T cell fraction (not recorded which). These receptor sequences come from a male donor with ankylosing spondylitis.

This clonotype was picked up a small number of times. CDR3 region: CAISGGRGYTDTQYF. The CDR3 DNA reads as TGTGCCATCAGTGGCGGGCGCGGGTACACAGATACGCAGTATTTT. The chain combines TRBV10-3 with TRBJ2-3, with D possibly TRBD2 on 5 matching bases. This CDR3 contains 15 residues. Looked up from germline, CDR1 is ENHRY and CDR2 is SYGVKD. V was pared by 4 bases and J by 2 bases, with 13 bases between.

There are many counts of this clonotype. CDR3 in DNA: TGTGCCAGCTCACCTGGACAAGACTTCGCACCCCTCCACTTT. Translated: CASSPGQDFAPLHF. J is TRBJ1-6 and V is TRBV18; perhaps TRBD1 as D (5 bases). Trimming shortened V by 3 bases and J by 11 bases, and 14 bases separated the two germline ends. The germline CDR1 and CDR2 sequences are KGHSH and LQKENI. There are 14 residues in the CDR3. The full variable domain, rest sourced from reference TRBV18 and TRBJ1-6, is NAGVMQNPRHLVRRRGQEARLRCSPMKGHSHVYWYRQLPEEGLKFMVYLQKENIIDESGMPKERFSAEFPKEGPSILRIQQVVRGDSAAYFCASSPGQDFAPLHFGNGTRLTVT.

This clonotype was picked up many times. The chain couples TRBV5-1 to TRBJ1-6; possibly TRBD1 for D (6 bases). Deletions cut 4 bases from V and 8 bases from J, with 16 bases between. CDR1 is SGHRS and CDR2 is YFSETQ in the germline V gene. CDR3 size: 15 residues. CDR3 DNA: TGCGCCAGCAGCCGTTCGACAGGAAACCATTCACCCCTCCACTTT. This gives the protein CASSRSTGNHSPLHF.

This chain joins TRBV20-1 and TRBJ2-7; D remains ambiguous. The CDR3 extends over 12 amino acids. Germline-derived CDR1 and CDR2 are DFQATT and SNEGSKA (reference sequence). With 0 bases removed from V and 3 bases from J, the gap between germline ends came to 6 bases. CDR3 DNA sequence: TGCAGTGCTAGAGAAGTTGGCTACGAGCAGTACTTC. Protein sequence: CSAREVGYEQYF.

Ten or more counts support this clonotype. The chain employs TRBV20-1 and TRBJ2-2; D is unresolved. The germline V gene has CDR1 DFQATT and CDR2 SNEGSKA (reference sequence). V was pared by 0 bases and J by 7 bases, with 9 bases between. The CDR3 has 13 residues. In DNA form, the CDR3 reads TGCAGTGCTAGAGATAGCCTCTTCGGGGAGCTGTTTTTT. Translating gives CSARDSLFGELFF.

Many counts were recorded for this clonotype. This chain links TRBV7-8 with TRBJ2-2, with D perhaps assigned TRBD1 or TRBD2 (6 bases each). CDR1 and CDR2 from the germline V gene are SGHVS and FQNEAQ. V was trimmed by 5 bases and J by 0 bases, leaving 19 bases between them. The CDR3 spans 18 residues. CDR3 region: CASSPWGAILSNTGELFF. The CDR3 DNA sequence: TGTGCCAGCAGCCCTTGGGGGGCGATACTTTCGAACACCGGGGAGCTGTTTTTT.

This clonotype has a count of ten or more. The J gene is TRBJ2-5, the V gene TRBV5-1; no clear D. The CDR3 runs to 15 residues. In germline, CDR1 is SGHRS, CDR2 YFSETQ. Deletions cut 4 bases from V and 1 base from J, with 14 bases between. CDR3 amino acids: CASSGTEWGQETQYF. As DNA, the CDR3 is TGCGCCAGCAGCGGAACTGAGTGGGGCCAAGAGACCCAGTACTTC.

This clonotype was recorded many times. The chain employs TRBV20-1 and TRBJ2-7; the D gene could be TRBD1 or TRBD2 (7 bases each). Germline V CDR1 and CDR2: DFQATT, SNEGSKA (reference sequence). The CDR3 runs 14 residues. V lost 6 bases, J lost 4 bases, and 19 bases lay in between. The chain's CDR3 is CSAQTTGEGYEQYF. The CDR3 DNA reads TGCAGTGCACAAACAACAGGGGAGGGATACGAGCAGTACTTC.

This clonotype was seen only a few times. The V gene is TRBV7-2, the J gene TRBJ2-6; D remains unclear. CDR3 length equals 15 residues. In germline, CDR1 is SGHTA, CDR2 FQGNSA. With 5 bases removed from V and 0 bases from J, the gap between germline ends came to 8 bases. CDR3 sequence reads: CASSLYPSGANVLTF. The CDR3 DNA follows: TGTGCCAGCAGCCTTTATCCCTCTGGGGCCAACGTCCTGACTTTC.

J is TRBJ2-5 and V is TRBV20-1; the match to TRBD2 covers 8 bases. The CDR3 sequence is 12 residues long. V shed 6 bases and J 7 bases; nucleotides not matched to a gene: 7. From germline, CDR1 is DFQATT and CDR2 SNEGSKA (reference sequence). The CDR3 DNA follows: TGCAGTGCGACCGGGACTAGGGCGACCCAGTACTTC. Its translation is CSATGTRATQYF.

J is TRBJ2-7 and V is TRBV24-1; a weak D match, TRBD1 (6 bases). Germline CDR1 reads KGHDR; CDR2 reads SFDVKD. This CDR3 has 16 residues. V dropped 5 bases and J dropped 3 bases, with 19 bases sitting between them. The CDR3 loop is CATSVTNGQPLYEQYF. CDR3 in DNA: TGTGCCACCAGTGTTACTAACGGACAGCCCCTCTACGAGCAGTACTTC.

The table lists this clonotype with a few counts. This CDR3 reads CASSQLGPSEQYF. The CDR3 DNA reads TGTGCCAGCAGCCAACTGGGGCCCAGCGAGCAGTACTTC. V and J are TRBV14 and TRBJ2-7; perhaps TRBD1 as D (5 bases). The CDR3 runs 13 residues. Germline-derived CDR1 and CDR2 are SGHDN and FVKESK. V lost 2 bases and J 6 bases, leaving 11 bases between the germline ends.

V and J are TRBV20-1 and TRBJ1-1, with a weak D call TRBD1 (5 bases). CDR3 size: 13 residues. Trimming removed 6 bases from V and 4 bases from J, with 15 bases in between. Per the germline V gene, CDR1 is DFQATT and CDR2 is SNEGSKA (reference sequence). CDR3 region: CSAARGLGTEAFF. In DNA, the CDR3 is TGCAGTGCCGCGAGGGGCTTGGGCACTGAAGCTTTCTTT.

This clonotype was detected ten times or more. V usage is TRBV15 and J usage is TRBJ2-7, with D maybe TRBD2 (6 bases). CDR1 LNHNV and CDR2 YYDKDF come from the germline V gene (reference sequence). The length of the CDR3 is 12 residues. V was shortened by 0 bases and J by 7 bases, with 7 bases between the two germline ends. CDR3 loop: CATSRDREEQYF. The CDR3 DNA is TGTGCCACCAGCAGAGATCGGGAGGAGCAGTACTTC.

This chain links TRBV2 with TRBJ2-2; D unresolved. Looked up from germline, CDR1 is SNHLY and CDR2 is FYNNEI. The CDR3 covers 14 residues. Trimming removed 6 bases from V and 7 bases from J, with 15 bases in between. CDR3 sequence: CASRDHHGRGELFF. For the CDR3, the DNA is TGTGCCAGCAGGGACCACCATGGCCGCGGGGAGCTGTTTTTT.

This clonotype was seen only a few times. This chain uses TRBV7-8 with TRBJ1-5, with TRBD1 as a possible D gene (6 bases). The CDR3 has 15 amino acids. The V end lost 4 bases, the J end lost 5 bases, and 15 bases lay between the germline ends. In germline, CDR1 is SGHVS, CDR2 FQNEAQ. CDR3: CASSSIRGGDQPQHF. The CDR3 DNA reads TGTGCCAGCAGCTCCATAAGGGGGGGGGATCAGCCCCAGCATTTT.

The rearrangement uses TRBV27 and TRBJ2-1; tentatively, D is TRBD1 (6 bases). Germline loops: CDR1 MNHEY, CDR2 SMNVEV (reference sequence). V shed 6 bases and J shed 6 bases, with 12 bases lying between them. This CDR3 is built from 13 residues. This CDR3 is CASRQGVGNEQFF. DNA of the CDR3: TGTGCCAGCAGACAGGGAGTAGGCAATGAGCAGTTCTTC.

The rearrangement links TRBV28 to TRBJ2-7, with TRBD2 matching over 14 bases. Trimming cost V 4 bases and J 2 bases; bases outside gene matches: 13. This CDR3 has 19 amino acids. Germline V gives CDR1 MDHEN, CDR2 SYDVKM. Here the CDR3 DNA reads TGTGCCAGCAGTTATGTGGCCGGGACTAGCGGGAGAGGGACCTACGAGCAGTACTTC. As protein: CASSYVAGTSGRGTYEQYF.

This clonotype was counted only a few times. The chain joins TRBV6-1 to TRBJ1-5; the match to TRBD1 covers 7 bases. This CDR3 region has 16 residues. Germline CDR1 and CDR2: MNHNS and SASEGT. V lost 6 bases and J lost 4; bases outside the gene matches: 12. CDR3 sequence: CASREQDRWVNQPQHF. As DNA, the CDR3 is TGTGCCAGCAGAGAACAGGACAGGTGGGTTAATCAGCCCCAGCATTTT.

This clonotype was seen only a few times. The rearrangement links TRBV5-1 to TRBJ1-1; no firm D call. Trimming left V 0 bases short and J 5 bases short, with 11 bases between. CDR1 and CDR2 from the germline V gene are SGHRS and YFSETQ. The CDR3 loop spans 14 amino acids. This CDR3 is CASSLGPGRTEAFF. In DNA, the CDR3 is TGCGCCAGCAGCTTGGGCCCGGGTCGGACTGAAGCTTTCTTT.

This clonotype occurred many times. V and J are TRBV29-1 and TRBJ2-3; D may be TRBD1 (5 bases). Trimming left V 0 bases short and J 7 bases short, with 8 bases between. This CDR3 region has 12 residues. CDR1 and CDR2 from the germline V gene are SQVTM and ANQGSEA. CDR3 DNA sequence: TGCAGCGTTGAAGATCAGGGCAATACGCAGTATTTT. This codes for CSVEDQGNTQYF.

This clonotype was counted between two and nine times. As DNA, the CDR3 is TGCGCCAGCAGCTTGGTGACCACAGAGGGGACAGATACGCAGTATTTT. As protein: CASSLVTTEGTDTQYF. V usage is TRBV5-1 and J usage is TRBJ2-3; possibly TRBD1 or TRBD2 for D (5 bases each). There are 16 residues in the CDR3. Germline loops: CDR1 SGHRS, CDR2 YFSETQ. The V end lost 0 bases, the J end lost 3 bases, and 14 bases lay between the germline ends.

The chain employs TRBV28 and TRBJ2-5, with 11 bases aligning to TRBD2. The CDR3 has 14 amino acids. Germline loops: CDR1 MDHEN, CDR2 SYDVKM. Trimming removed 7 bases from V and 4 bases from J; junction bases left unmatched: 5. DNA for the CDR3: TGTGCCAGCATTACTAGCGGGAGCGGAGAGACCCAGTACTTC. Translated, it gives CASITSGSGETQYF.

The rearrangement joins TRBV11-1 to TRBJ2-7, with 11 bases identical to TRBD1. The CDR3 sequence is 16 residues long. Germline V lookup: CDR1 SGHAT, CDR2 FQDESV (reference sequence). The V and J ends lost 1 base and 6 bases, in that order; junction bases with no gene match: 8. The CDR3 spells CASSLVPGQGAVEQYF. CDR3 DNA: TGTGCCAGCAGCTTAGTCCCCGGACAGGGGGCTGTCGAGCAGTACTTC.